The present T cell receptor beta chain was sequenced within a study of shared clonotypes between healthy human individuals (dated by TCRdb to 2018 to 2020). Background on the whole study: The cohort comprised a couple of women and a few men aged 18 to 49 years. The study deeply sequenced blood TCR repertoires of roughly five healthy adults to estimate repertoire size and the extent of clonotype sharing between individuals. For each donor, CD4 naive and CD4 memory were each given three plates, CD8 naive was given two plates, and CD8 memory was given one plate. Per donor, leukapheresis produced somewhere between about 0.8 and 9 billion PBMCs. Different laboratories and diverse techniques were used to prepare libraries and sequence TCR repertoires, to increase sequencing depth and limit assay-specific biases.

The paper's findings and limits, for the study overall: Rarefaction of sorted-subset datasets indicated incomplete sequencing despite the large sequencing depth. Because the study included only a small number of donors, the genetic and exposure-history diversity represented was limited. Across a handful of donors, 5% to 6% of naive CD4, approximately 3.5% of naive CD8, about 2% of memory CD4, and under 0.45% of memory CD8 clonotypes were shared. Naive subsets generally had larger estimated clonotype richness than memory subsets. Pairwise subsampling indicated that sequencing depth was expected to affect the degree of clonotype sharing among donors. Compared with non-shared clonotypes, clonotypes shared by all four sorted-subset donors had higher generation probabilities. Sampling was restricted to blood, and TCR repertoires in tissue are likely to differ from TCR repertoires in blood.

The donors were healthy, HIV-negative adults with no recently reported acute infections or vaccinations. Only Caucasian adults living in Nashville, Tennessee, USA were represented among the donors. CD4+ T cells were enriched by magnetic negative selection; naive cells were then positively selected on CD45RA, and the negative fraction formed the memory subset. Blood was obtained by leukapheresis, after which PBMCs were separated by Ficoll-Histopaque density gradient centrifugation and cryopreserved in liquid nitrogen vapor phase. Analytical flow cytometry was used to check the purity and quantity of every magnetically sorted T cell population. Each sorted fraction had its genomic DNA isolated and then quantified by UV absorbance on a Nanodrop 2000c. Note on this clone: Its antigen is not yet known. Base-call qualities are not available, and no considerably larger clone is one nucleotide away.

According to the germline V gene, CDR1 reads MNHEY and CDR2 reads SVGAGI. V trim: 7 bases; J trim: 5 bases; unmatched bases: 3. The cysteine opens and the phenylalanine closes a CDR3 of 13 amino acids. Kept here is only the CDR3 DNA, which spans 39 bases and is read in frame from base 1. Using the deep immunoSEQ assay, TCR CDR3 regions were amplified from genomic DNA by multiplex PCR. For each cell subset, the extracted genomic DNA was distributed evenly across all wells of several immunoSEQ 96-well plates, and each plate served as one replicate. For sorted subsets, 150 to 250 ng genomic DNA, equal to about 30,000 T cell genomes, was loaded into each replicate PCR. Purified libraries were measured with a Qubit 3.0 fluorometer, size-checked on a Bioanalyzer 2100, and measured again with the KAPA Library Quantification kit. A separate single-read 150-cycle Illumina NextSeq 550 flow cell was used to sequence each immunoSEQ 96-well plate. The paper's data handling went like this. The immunoSEQ output contained only junctional sequences without quality scores, so filtering could not match that applied to full-length reads. To assign V/J genes and CDR3, sequences were annotated against IMGT germline references using PyIR, a Python wrapper for IgBLAST v1.9. Reads were removed for weak V/J assignments (E-value above 1e-6), missing CDR3, stop codons, out-of-frame junctions, or ambiguous translated residues. V3J clonotypes were defined as sequences sharing an identical inferred V gene, J gene, and CDR3 amino acid sequence. Percentage overlap between repertoires was computed as shared unique clonotypes divided by the size of the smaller repertoire. Repertoire richness was assessed with RTK rarefaction, the Chao1 estimator, and Recon v2.1 estimates of unobserved clonotypes. Generation probabilities were computed with OLGA for all TCRbeta clonotypes obtained by the gDNA method from several donors. As stored in TCRdb, this immuneACCESS dataset retains in-frame rearrangements with V and J assigned. A fraction of the clones does not appear; measured against another copy, unresolved V genes explain less than half of the discrepancy, and the remainder lacks a known reason. The V and J calls and clone size come from that table; D and trimming were worked out from the DNA. This sample lists 2.3 million or so clones; just over 90% were detected once. The ten top clones hold about 0.39% of the sample.

The clonotype was recovered from a man younger than 30 in good health. Some clones in this sample may be carry-over from other donors' samples. Sequencing was performed on naive CD4+ T cells from PBMCs. What the cell subset or site label conveys for this sample: CD45RA+ positively selected. The V and J segments used are TRBV6-5 and TRBJ2-2; 8 bases in the middle match TRBD1. The CDR3: CASNRQGTGELFF. The bases are TGTGCCAGCAACCGACAGGGGACCGGGGAGCTGTTTTTT.